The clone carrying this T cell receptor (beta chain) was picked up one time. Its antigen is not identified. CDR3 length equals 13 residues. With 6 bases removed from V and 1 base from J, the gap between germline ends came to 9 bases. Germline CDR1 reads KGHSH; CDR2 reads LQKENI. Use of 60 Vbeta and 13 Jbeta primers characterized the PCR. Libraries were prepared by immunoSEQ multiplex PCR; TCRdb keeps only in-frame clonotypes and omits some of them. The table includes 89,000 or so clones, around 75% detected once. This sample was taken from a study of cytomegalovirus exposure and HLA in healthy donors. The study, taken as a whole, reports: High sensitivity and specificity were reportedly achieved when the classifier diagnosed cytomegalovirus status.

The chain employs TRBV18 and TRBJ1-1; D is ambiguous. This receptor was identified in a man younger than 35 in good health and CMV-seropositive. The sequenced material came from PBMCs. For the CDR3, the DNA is TGTGCCAGCTCGATACAAACGAACACTGAAGCTTTCTTT. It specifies CASSIQTNTEAFF.